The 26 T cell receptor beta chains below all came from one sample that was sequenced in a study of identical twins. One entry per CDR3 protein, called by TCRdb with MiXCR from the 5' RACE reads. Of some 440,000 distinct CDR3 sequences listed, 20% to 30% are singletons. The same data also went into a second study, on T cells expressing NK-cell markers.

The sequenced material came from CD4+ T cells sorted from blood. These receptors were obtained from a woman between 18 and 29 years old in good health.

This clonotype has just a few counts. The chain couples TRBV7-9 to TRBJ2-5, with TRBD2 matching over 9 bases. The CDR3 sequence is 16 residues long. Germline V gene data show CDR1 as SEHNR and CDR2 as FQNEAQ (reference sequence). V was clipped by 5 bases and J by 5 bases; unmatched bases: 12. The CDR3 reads CASSRSAGGLRETQYF. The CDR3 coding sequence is TGTGCCAGCAGCCGTTCGGCGGGGGGGCTTCGGGAGACCCAGTACTTC.

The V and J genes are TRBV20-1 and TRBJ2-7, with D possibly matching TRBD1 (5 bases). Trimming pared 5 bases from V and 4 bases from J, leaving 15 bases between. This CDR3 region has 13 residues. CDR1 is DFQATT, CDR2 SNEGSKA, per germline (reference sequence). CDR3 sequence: CSAGKTATYEQYF. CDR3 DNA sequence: TGCAGTGCTGGAAAGACAGCCACATACGAGCAGTACTTC.

CDR3 nucleotides: TGTGCCAGCAGACCGCCACAGGTTTACACTGAAGCTTTCTTT. It codes for CASRPPQVYTEAFF. The V call is TRBV21-1, the J call TRBJ1-1; the D call in the table, TRBD1, was not verified against the DNA. TRBV21-1 is a pseudogene segment. CDR3 size: 14 residues.

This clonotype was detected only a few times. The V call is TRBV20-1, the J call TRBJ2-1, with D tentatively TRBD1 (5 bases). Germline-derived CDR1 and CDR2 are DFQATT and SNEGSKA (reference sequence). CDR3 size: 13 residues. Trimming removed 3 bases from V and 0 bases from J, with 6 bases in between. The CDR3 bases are TGCAGTGCTAGGGACAACTCCTACAATGAGCAGTTCTTC. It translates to CSARDNSYNEQFF.

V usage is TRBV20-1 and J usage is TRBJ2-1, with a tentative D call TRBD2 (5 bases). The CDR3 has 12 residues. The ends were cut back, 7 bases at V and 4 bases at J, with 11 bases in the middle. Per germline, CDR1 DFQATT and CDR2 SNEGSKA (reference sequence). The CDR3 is CSVWTGYNEQFF. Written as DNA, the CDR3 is TGCAGTGTCTGGACTGGATACAATGAGCAGTTCTTC.

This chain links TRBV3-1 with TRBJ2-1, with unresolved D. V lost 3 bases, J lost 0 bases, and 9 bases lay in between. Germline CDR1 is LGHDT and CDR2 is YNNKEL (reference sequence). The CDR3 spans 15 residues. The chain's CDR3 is CASSQASHSYNEQFF. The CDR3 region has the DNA TGTGCCAGCAGCCAGGCCTCTCACTCCTACAATGAGCAGTTCTTC.

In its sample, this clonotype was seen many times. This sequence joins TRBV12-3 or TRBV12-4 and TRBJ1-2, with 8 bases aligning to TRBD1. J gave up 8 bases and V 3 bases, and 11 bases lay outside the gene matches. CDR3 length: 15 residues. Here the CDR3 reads CASSFRRQGSAGYTF. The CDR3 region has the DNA TGTGCCAGCAGTTTCCGGCGACAGGGGTCCGCCGGCTACACCTTC.

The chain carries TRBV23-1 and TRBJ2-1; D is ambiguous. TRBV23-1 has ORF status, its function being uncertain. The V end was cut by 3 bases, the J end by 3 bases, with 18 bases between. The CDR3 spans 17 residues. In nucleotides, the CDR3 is TGCGCCAGCAGTCATAGCAAGGGCTCCGGCGGCTACAATGAGCAGTTCTTC. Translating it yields CASSHSKGSGGYNEQFF.

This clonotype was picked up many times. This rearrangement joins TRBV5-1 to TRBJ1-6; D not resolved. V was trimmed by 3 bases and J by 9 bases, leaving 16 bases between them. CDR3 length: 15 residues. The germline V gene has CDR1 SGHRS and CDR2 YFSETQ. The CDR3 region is CASSWTPEGTSPLHF. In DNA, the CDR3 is TGCGCCAGCAGCTGGACCCCCGAAGGAACTTCACCCCTCCACTTT.

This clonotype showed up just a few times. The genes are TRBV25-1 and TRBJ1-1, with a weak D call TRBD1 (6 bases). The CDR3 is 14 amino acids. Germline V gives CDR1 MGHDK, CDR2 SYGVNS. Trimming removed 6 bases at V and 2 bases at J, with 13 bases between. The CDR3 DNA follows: TGTGCCAGCAGGGCCGGGACACCTAACACTGAAGCTTTCTTT. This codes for CASRAGTPNTEAFF.

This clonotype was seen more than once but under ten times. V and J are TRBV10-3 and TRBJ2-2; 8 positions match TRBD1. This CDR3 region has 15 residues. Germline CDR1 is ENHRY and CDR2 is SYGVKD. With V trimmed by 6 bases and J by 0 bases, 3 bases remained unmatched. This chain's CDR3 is CAISIQGANTGELFF. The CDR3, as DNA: TGTGCCATCAGCATACAGGGGGCGAACACCGGGGAGCTGTTTTTT.

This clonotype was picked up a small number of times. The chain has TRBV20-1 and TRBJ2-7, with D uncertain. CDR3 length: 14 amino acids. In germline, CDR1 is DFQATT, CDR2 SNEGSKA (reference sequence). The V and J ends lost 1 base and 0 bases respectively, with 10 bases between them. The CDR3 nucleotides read TGCAGTGCTAGAGGAGGCCCCGCCTCCTACGAGCAGTACTTC. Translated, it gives CSARGGPASYEQYF.

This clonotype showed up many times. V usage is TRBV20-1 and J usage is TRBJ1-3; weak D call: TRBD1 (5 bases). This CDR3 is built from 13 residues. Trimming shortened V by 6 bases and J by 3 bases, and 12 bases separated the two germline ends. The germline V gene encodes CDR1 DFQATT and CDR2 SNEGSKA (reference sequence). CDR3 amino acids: CSASTGLGNTIYF. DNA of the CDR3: TGCAGTGCCTCAACGGGGCTTGGAAACACCATATATTTT.

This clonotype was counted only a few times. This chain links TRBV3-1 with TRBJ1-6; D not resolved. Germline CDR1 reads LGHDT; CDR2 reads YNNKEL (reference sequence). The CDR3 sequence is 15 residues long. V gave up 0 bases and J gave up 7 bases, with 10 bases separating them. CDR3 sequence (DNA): TGTGCCAGCAGCCAAGAGAGAGGACCAAATTCACCCCTCCACTTT. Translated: CASSQERGPNSPLHF.

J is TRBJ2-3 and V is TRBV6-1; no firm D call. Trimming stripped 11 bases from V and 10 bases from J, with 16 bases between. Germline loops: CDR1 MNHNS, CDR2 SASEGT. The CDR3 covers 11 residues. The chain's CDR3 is CAVYQDSAQYF. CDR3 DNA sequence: TGTGCCGTTTACCAAGACTCTGCGCAGTATTTT.

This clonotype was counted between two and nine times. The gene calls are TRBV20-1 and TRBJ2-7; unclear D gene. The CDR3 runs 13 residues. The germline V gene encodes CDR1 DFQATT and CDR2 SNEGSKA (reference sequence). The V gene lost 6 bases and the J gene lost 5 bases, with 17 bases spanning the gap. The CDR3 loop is CSAARQFDDEQYF. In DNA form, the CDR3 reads TGCAGTGCCGCAAGACAATTCGATGACGAGCAGTACTTC.

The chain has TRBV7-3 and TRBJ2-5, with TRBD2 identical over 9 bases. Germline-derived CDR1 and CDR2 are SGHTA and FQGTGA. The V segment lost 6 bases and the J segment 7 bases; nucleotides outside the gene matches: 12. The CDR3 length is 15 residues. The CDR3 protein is CASSQFPGLAGTQYF. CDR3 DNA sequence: TGTGCCAGCAGTCAATTCCCGGGACTAGCTGGGACCCAGTACTTC. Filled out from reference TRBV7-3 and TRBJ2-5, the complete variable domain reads GAGVSQTPSNKVTEKGKYVELRCDPISGHTALYWYRQSLGQGPEFLIYFQGTGAADDSGLPNDRFFAVRPEGSVSTLKIQRTERGDSAVYLCASSQFPGLAGTQYFGPGTRLLVL.

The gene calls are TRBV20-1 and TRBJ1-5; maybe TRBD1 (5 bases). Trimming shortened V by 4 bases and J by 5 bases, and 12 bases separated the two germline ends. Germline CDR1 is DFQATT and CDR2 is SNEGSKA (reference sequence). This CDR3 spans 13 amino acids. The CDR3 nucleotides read TGCAGTGCTACCCAGACAGCATATCAGCCCCAGCATTTT. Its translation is CSATQTAYQPQHF.

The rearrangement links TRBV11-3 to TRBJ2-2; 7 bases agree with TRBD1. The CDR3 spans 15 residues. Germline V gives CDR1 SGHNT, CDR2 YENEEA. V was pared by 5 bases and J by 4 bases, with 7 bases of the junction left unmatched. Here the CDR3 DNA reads TGTGCCAGCAGCACTGGACAGGTTGGCACCGGGGAGCTGTTTTTT. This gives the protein CASSTGQVGTGELFF.

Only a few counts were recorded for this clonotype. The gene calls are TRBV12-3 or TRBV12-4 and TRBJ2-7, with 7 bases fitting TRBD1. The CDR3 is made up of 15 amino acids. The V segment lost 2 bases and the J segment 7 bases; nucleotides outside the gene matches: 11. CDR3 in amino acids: CASSLRTGFTGEQYF. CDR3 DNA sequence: TGTGCCAGCAGTTTAAGGACAGGATTTACGGGGGAGCAGTACTTC.

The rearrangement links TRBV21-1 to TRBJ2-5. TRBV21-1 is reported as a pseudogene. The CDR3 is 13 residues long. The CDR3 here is CASSGRTEETQYF. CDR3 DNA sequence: TGTGCCAGCAGCGGCCGGACGGAGGAGACCCAGTACTTC.

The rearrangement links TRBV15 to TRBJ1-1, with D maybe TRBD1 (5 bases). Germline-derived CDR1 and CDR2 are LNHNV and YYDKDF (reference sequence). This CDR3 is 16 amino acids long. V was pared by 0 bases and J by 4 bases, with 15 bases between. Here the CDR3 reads CATSRDPQGRGTEAFF. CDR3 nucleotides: TGTGCCACCAGCAGAGATCCCCAGGGACGAGGCACTGAAGCTTTCTTT. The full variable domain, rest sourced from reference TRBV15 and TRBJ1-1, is DAMVIQNPRYQVTQFGKPVTLSCSQTLNHNVMYWYQQKSSQAPKLLFHYYDKDFNNEADTPDNFQSRRPNTSFCFLDIRSPGLGDTAMYLCATSRDPQGRGTEAFFGQGTRLTVV.

In nucleotides, the CDR3 is TGTGCCAGTAGTATTGGAGGAGCCTACGAGCAGTACTTC. This codes for CASSIGGAYEQYF. V gene TRBV19 combines with J gene TRBJ2-7; maybe TRBD2 (5 bases). Germline V gene data show CDR1 as LNHDA and CDR2 as SQIVND (reference sequence). Trimming stripped 3 bases from V and 2 bases from J, with 8 bases between. CDR3 length: 13 residues.

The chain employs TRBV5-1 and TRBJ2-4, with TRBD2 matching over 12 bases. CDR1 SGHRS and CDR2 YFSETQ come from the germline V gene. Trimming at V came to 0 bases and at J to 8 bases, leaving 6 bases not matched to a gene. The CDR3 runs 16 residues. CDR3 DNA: TGCGCCAGCAGCTTGGGGACTAGCGGGGCGGGATACATTCAGTACTTC. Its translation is CASSLGTSGAGYIQYF.

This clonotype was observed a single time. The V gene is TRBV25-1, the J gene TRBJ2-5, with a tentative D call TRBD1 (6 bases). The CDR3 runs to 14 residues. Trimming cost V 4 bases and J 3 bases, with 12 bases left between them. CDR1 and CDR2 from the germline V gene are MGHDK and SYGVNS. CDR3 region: CASSAYRDEETQYF. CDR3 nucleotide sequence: TGTGCCAGCAGTGCATACAGGGATGAAGAGACCCAGTACTTC.

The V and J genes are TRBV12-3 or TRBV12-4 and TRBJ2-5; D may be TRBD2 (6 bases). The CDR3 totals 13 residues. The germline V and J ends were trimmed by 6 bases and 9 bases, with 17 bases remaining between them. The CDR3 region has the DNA TGTGCCAGCAGATCTAATTTAAGCGGGCCCCAGTACTTC. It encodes CASRSNLSGPQYF.